A selection of T cell receptor beta chains follows, all from one sample in a study of blood T cell repertoires in COVID-19. Profiling relied on immunoSEQ multiplex PCR, and the TCRdb table lists in-frame clones only, not all of them. The sample has under 200,000 clones, about 83% seen once. The specimen was peripheral blood. The source is a woman over 75 with acute or convalescent COVID-19. The conserved cysteine and the conserved F or W are not part of the CDR3 here. The order of the fields is D gene, V gene, J gene, CDR3 protein. A D gene is named only where the DNA matches it firmly.

D gene: NA; V gene: TRBV5-6; J gene: TRBJ1-6; CDR3 protein: ASAAGINSPLH
D gene: TRBD1; V gene: TRBV7-9; J gene: TRBJ2-3; CDR3 protein: ASSLGDRGRGDTQY
D gene: TRBD1; V gene: TRBV5-4; J gene: TRBJ1-6; CDR3 protein: ASSLGQGSYNSPLH
D gene: TRBD1; V gene: TRBV12-3/TRBV12-4; J gene: TRBJ2-7; CDR3 protein: ASSFSGGNEQY
D gene: TRBD1; V gene: TRBV3-1/TRBV3-2; J gene: TRBJ2-5; CDR3 protein: ASSQGGTGVSETQY
D gene: NA; V gene: TRBV6-6; J gene: TRBJ2-1; CDR3 protein: ASSYGALNNEQF
D gene: TRBD1; V gene: TRBV18; J gene: TRBJ2-7; CDR3 protein: ASSQGTASYEQY
D gene: TRBD1; V gene: TRBV10-3; J gene: TRBJ2-1; CDR3 protein: AIRSDRGKDEQF
D gene: NA; V gene: TRBV10-1; J gene: TRBJ2-6; CDR3 protein: ASRPLRSDSSGANVLT
D gene: NA; V gene: TRBV3-1/TRBV3-2; J gene: TRBJ1-1; CDR3 protein: ASSRREFNTEAF
D gene: NA; V gene: TRBV19; J gene: TRBJ2-7; CDR3 protein: ASSTGSEQY
D gene: NA; V gene: TRBV2; J gene: TRBJ1-5; CDR3 protein: ASSETTVGNQPQH
D gene: TRBD1; V gene: TRBV7-2; J gene: TRBJ1-5; CDR3 protein: ASSLGMRGHPQH
D gene: TRBD2; V gene: TRBV5-1; J gene: TRBJ2-7; CDR3 protein: ASSLVLAGDYEQY
D gene: TRBD2; V gene: TRBV30; J gene: TRBJ2-4; CDR3 protein: AWSVLASGGKY
D gene: NA; V gene: TRBV6-5; J gene: TRBJ2-7; CDR3 protein: ASSLAATYEQY
D gene: NA; V gene: TRBV30; J gene: TRBJ1-6; CDR3 protein: AWSVDTNSPLH
D gene: NA; V gene: TRBV6-5; J gene: TRBJ1-2; CDR3 protein: ASTANYGYT
D gene: TRBD2; V gene: TRBV29-1; J gene: TRBJ2-7; CDR3 protein: SVVLAGITYEQY
D gene: NA; V gene: TRBV11-2; J gene: TRBJ2-3; CDR3 protein: ASSLGGGGTDTQY
D gene: TRBD1; V gene: TRBV12-3/TRBV12-4; J gene: TRBJ1-1; CDR3 protein: ASRNVGQAEAF
D gene: NA; V gene: TRBV19; J gene: TRBJ1-2; CDR3 protein: ASSIDINLARGALKKITNYGYT
D gene: TRBD1; V gene: TRBV5-4; J gene: TRBJ1-2; CDR3 protein: ASSRDRVRNYGYT
D gene: TRBD1; V gene: TRBV28; J gene: TRBJ1-5; CDR3 protein: ASFTGVGNQPQH